Included here is one T cell receptor (beta chain) sequence, with context. Its antigen is not identified. This sample is drawn from a study of cytomegalovirus exposure and HLA in healthy donors. Whole-study results and caveats: Presence/absence analyses treated sequencing depth as roughly uniform across donors.

The study ran its PCR with 60 Vbeta and 13 Jbeta primers. Method: immunoSEQ multiplex PCR; TCRdb's copy keeps in-frame clones and lacks some. The table shows fewer than 85,000 clones, with under 80% occurring only once. The CDR3 has 14 amino acids. The germline gives CDR1 LNHNV, CDR2 YYDKDF (reference sequence). Trimming pared 5 bases from V and 0 bases from J, leaving 7 bases between. Source material: PBMCs. The source is a middle-aged man in good health and CMV-seropositive. V and J are TRBV15 and TRBJ1-4, with D perhaps TRBD1 (5 bases). This CDR3 is CATSDSSTNEKLFF. The CDR3 DNA follows: TGTGCCACCAGCGACAGCTCAACTAATGAAAAACTGTTTTTT.